This is a list of T cell receptor beta chains from one sample in a study of T and B cells in COVID-19 patients. Via MiXCR, TCRdb re-called the multiplex PCR reads, giving one row per CDR3 protein. This sample has roughly 10,000 distinct CDR3 sequences, with roughly 33% found just once. Sequenced sample: blood. These receptors came from a human donor with active COVID-19. CDR3s include the opening cysteine and the closing phenylalanine or tryptophan. Fields, in order: CDR3 length, V gene, D gene, J gene, clone size, CDR3 protein, CDR3 DNA. D genes are given only for firm matches. The listing skips clone size in some rows; elsewhere it reads once, few, many or a size class.

>14|TRBV6-5|NA|TRBJ2-2|few
CASSYSRWSGELFF
TGTGCCAGCAGTTATTCCCGCTGGAGCGGGGAGCTGTTTTTT
>18|TRBV15|TRBD2|TRBJ2-3|few
CATSREGLAAMQGNTQYF
TGTGCCACCAGCAGAGAAGGACTAGCGGCTATGCAAGGGAATACGCAGTATTTT
>12|TRBV29-1|TRBD1|TRBJ1-2|medium-sized
CSVAGQGDGYTF
TGCAGCGTGGCGGGACAGGGAGATGGCTACACCTTC
>12|TRBV20-1|NA|TRBJ1-2|NA
CSATTGGRGYTF
TGCAGTGCCACAACAGGAGGTCGAGGCTACACCTTC
>13|TRBV6-8|NA|TRBJ1-5|NA
CASRGPSNQPQHF
TGTGCCAGCAGAGGCCCGAGCAATCAGCCCCAGCATTTT
>13|TRBV20-1|NA|TRBJ2-5|NA
CSAFGRAQETQYF
TGCAGTGCTTTCGGCAGGGCCCAAGAGACCCAGTACTTC
>14|TRBV19|NA|TRBJ1-1|NA
CASSGWNMNTEAFF
TGTGCCAGTAGTGGGTGGAACATGAACACTGAAGCTTTCTTT
>14|TRBV5-5|NA|TRBJ2-3|medium-sized
CASSPGPVTDTQYF
TGTGCCAGCAGCCCGGGACCCGTCACAGATACGCAGTATTTT
>15|TRBV19|TRBD1|TRBJ1-1|NA
CASTLKGQGNPEAFF
TGTGCCAGTACCTTAAAGGGACAGGGAAACCCTGAAGCTTTCTTT
>12|TRBV29-1|NA|TRBJ2-1|medium-sized
CSVEGGGLEQFF
TGCAGCGTTGAAGGGGGGGGGCTAGAGCAGTTCTTC
>18|TRBV27|TRBD2|TRBJ2-7|NA
CASSFPWTSGGYRYEQYF
TGTGCCAGCAGTTTTCCGTGGACTAGCGGGGGTTACCGCTACGAGCAGTACTTC
>15|TRBV6-4|NA|TRBJ2-1|few
CASSEGQARYNEQFF
TGTGCCAGCAGTGAAGGGCAGGCGAGGTACAATGAGCAGTTCTTC
>15|TRBV5-6|TRBD1|TRBJ1-3|few
CASSPLTGAGNTIYF
TGTGCCAGCAGCCCCCTGACAGGGGCTGGAAACACCATATATTTT
>14|TRBV5-1|NA|TRBJ2-7|once
CASSSGPGDYEQYF
TGCGCCAGCAGCTCCGGGCCCGGGGACTACGAGCAGTACTTC
>17|TRBV11-1|NA|TRBJ2-2|medium-sized
CASSLISGGSNTGELFF
TGTGCCAGCAGCTTAATCTCCGGGGGATCGAACACCGGGGAGCTGTTTTTT
>12|TRBV12-3/TRBV12-4|NA|TRBJ1-2|few
CASSFRVEGYTF
TGTGCCAGCAGCTTTAGGGTAGAGGGCTACACCTTC
>15|TRBV12-3/TRBV12-4|NA|TRBJ2-3|few
CASILGGLAAGTQYF
TGTGCCAGCATTCTAGGGGGCCTAGCGGCAGGTACGCAGTATTTT
>15|TRBV5-4|NA|TRBJ1-2|NA
CASSSSLRQGVGYTF
TGTGCCAGCAGCTCCTCCCTACGGCAGGGTGTCGGCTACACCTTC
>20|TRBV4-3|TRBD1|TRBJ2-6|NA
CASSQDRGQGLRSGANVLTF
TGCGCCAGCAGCCAAGATAGGGGACAGGGACTTCGCTCTGGGGCCAACGTCCTGACTTTC
>15|TRBV30|TRBD1|TRBJ1-6|medium-sized
CAWREVGTGSSPLHF
TGTGCCTGGAGGGAGGTAGGGACAGGCAGTTCACCCCTCCACTTT
>15|TRBV6-6|NA|TRBJ1-2|few
CASSSRGPSAYGYTF
TGTGCCAGCAGTTCTAGGGGACCCTCGGCCTATGGCTACACCTTC
>15|TRBV10-2|NA|TRBJ2-3|NA
CASSEQQRLTDTQYF
TGCGCCAGCAGTGAACAGCAGCGCCTCACAGATACGCAGTATTTT
>16|TRBV19|TRBD1|TRBJ1-6|NA
CASSARGGERNSPLHF
TGTGCCAGTAGTGCCCGAGGGGGCGAGAGGAATTCACCCCTCCACTTT
>15|TRBV18|NA|TRBJ2-1|medium-sized
CASSPRLGQGNEQFF
TGTGCCAGCTCACCCCGCCTCGGTCAGGGGAATGAGCAGTTCTTC
>13|TRBV11-1|NA|TRBJ1-1|NA
CASSPITGREAFF
TGTGCCAGCAGCCCAATAACAGGGCGTGAAGCTTTCTTT
>16|TRBV20-1|NA|TRBJ2-2|few
CSARPGQVGGTGELFF
TGCAGTGCTAGGCCGGGGCAGGTGGGGGGCACCGGGGAGCTGTTTTTT
>13|TRBV5-5|TRBD1|TRBJ1-1|medium-sized
CASSLNTGAEAFF
TGTGCCAGCAGCTTGAACACAGGGGCTGAAGCTTTCTTT
>13|TRBV5-1|NA|TRBJ2-3|few
CASSLGRTDTQYF
TGCGCCAGCAGCTTGGGTCGAACAGATACGCAGTATTTT
>15|TRBV27|NA|TRBJ1-6|few
CASSLLFRDNSPLHF
TGTGCCAGCAGTTTATTATTCAGAGATAATTCACCCCTCCACTTT
>12|TRBV20-1|NA|TRBJ2-7|few
CSARMLGREQYF
TGCAGTGCTAGAATGCTCGGCCGGGAGCAGTACTTC
>17|TRBV27|TRBD2|TRBJ2-3|NA
CASSLGTSGGGADTQYF
TGTGCCAGCAGTTTGGGGACTAGCGGGGGAGGCGCAGATACGCAGTATTTT
>13|TRBV6-6|NA|TRBJ1-2|NA
CASSYSPNYGYTF
TGTGCCAGCAGTTACTCGCCCAACTATGGCTACACCTTC
>14|TRBV10-3|NA|TRBJ1-6|few
CAIGESSYNSPLHF
TGTGCCATCGGGGAGAGCTCCTATAATTCACCCCTCCACTTT
>12|TRBV12-3/TRBV12-4|TRBD1|TRBJ1-2|once
CASRTTGDGYTF
TGTGCCAGCAGGACAACAGGGGATGGCTACACCTTC
>18|TRBV6-5|NA|TRBJ2-1|NA
CASSDPMGLPNSYNEQFF
TGTGCCAGCAGTGACCCTATGGGACTCCCGAACTCCTACAATGAGCAGTTCTTC
>14|TRBV11-1|TRBD1|TRBJ2-5|NA
CASSPRTGEETQYF
TGTGCCAGCAGCCCGCGGACAGGGGAAGAGACCCAGTACTTC
>15|TRBV10-1|NA|TRBJ2-5|few
CASSESRAYQETQYF
TGCGCCAGCAGTGAGTCCAGGGCGTACCAAGAGACCCAGTACTTC
>14|TRBV5-4|NA|TRBJ2-7|few
CASSLGASQGEQYF
TGTGCCAGCAGCCTCGGGGCGTCCCAAGGGGAGCAGTACTTC
>15|TRBV12-3/TRBV12-4|NA|TRBJ2-3|medium-sized
CASRQQQTYTDTQYF
TGTGCCAGCAGACAGCAGCAAACTTACACAGATACGCAGTATTTT
>13|TRBV18|NA|TRBJ2-5|few
CASSPFGSETQYF
TGTGCCAGCTCACCATTTGGGTCAGAGACCCAGTACTTC
>15|TRBV6-1|NA|TRBJ2-6|few
CASKGSSSGANVLTF
TGTGCCAGCAAAGGCAGCAGCTCTGGGGCCAACGTCCTGACTTTC
>14|TRBV20-1|NA|TRBJ2-1|few
CSARHRRSYNEQFF
TGCAGTGCTAGACACAGGAGGTCCTACAATGAGCAGTTCTTC
>13|TRBV12-3/TRBV12-4|TRBD1|TRBJ1-5|NA
CASSDRGNQPQHF
TGTGCCAGCTCGGACAGGGGAAATCAGCCCCAGCATTTT
>13|TRBV5-6|NA|TRBJ1-1|few
CASSQLIRTEAFF
TGTGCCAGCAGTCAACTCATCCGGACGGAAGCTTTCTTT
>14|TRBV27|NA|TRBJ1-2|once
CASSDTQGNYGYTF
TGTGCCAGCAGTGACACACAGGGTAACTATGGCTACACCTTC
>16|TRBV5-4|NA|TRBJ2-7|NA
CASSLAVGTPAYEQYF
TGTGCCAGCAGCTTGGCAGTTGGGACGCCCGCCTACGAGCAGTACTTC
>16|TRBV29-1|NA|TRBJ2-3|medium-sized
CSVEDRLRVSGDTQYF
TGCAGCGTTGAAGATAGGCTCAGGGTTAGTGGCGATACGCAGTATTTT
>14|TRBV6-1|NA|TRBJ2-3|NA
CASSPRAGTDTQYF
TGTGCCAGCAGTCCCCGGGCGGGAACAGATACGCAGTATTTT
>15|TRBV6-5|NA|TRBJ1-6|medium-sized
CASSYSFLPDSPLHF
TGTGCCAGCAGTTACTCGTTCTTGCCGGATTCACCCCTCCACTTT
>14|TRBV29-1|TRBD2|TRBJ2-1|NA
CSVDFGGALNEQFF
TGCAGCGTTGATTTCGGGGGGGCCCTCAATGAGCAGTTCTTC
>16|TRBV11-1|TRBD1|TRBJ1-6|few
CASSLTGGGYNSPLHF
TGTGCCAGCAGCCTGACAGGGGGCGGCTATAATTCACCCCTCCACTTT
>14|TRBV7-9|TRBD1|TRBJ1-2|NA
CASSPRQGGYGYTF
TGTGCCAGCAGCCCACGTCAGGGGGGTTATGGCTACACCTTC
>12|TRBV5-6|NA|TRBJ1-2|NA
CASSLQSLGYTF
TGTGCCAGCAGCTTACAGTCCCTTGGCTACACCTTC
>12|TRBV6-2/TRBV6-3|NA|TRBJ2-2|medium-sized
CATRAGAGELFF
TGTGCCACCCGTGCGGGGGCGGGGGAGCTGTTTTTT
>18|TRBV24-1|TRBD1|TRBJ2-7|NA
CATSDYPSGTGILGEQYF
TGTGCCACCAGTGATTACCCCTCCGGGACAGGGATCTTGGGAGAGCAGTACTTC
>20|TRBV14|NA|TRBJ2-3|NA
CASSQAFGIWTVGPTDTQYF
TGTGCCAGCAGCCAAGCCTTTGGTATTTGGACAGTTGGTCCCACAGATACGCAGTATTTT
>16|TRBV12-3/TRBV12-4|NA|TRBJ1-3|NA
CASSGVGVRTGNTIYF
TGTGCCAGCAGTGGGGTGGGCGTTCGTACGGGAAACACCATATATTTT
>16|TRBV27|NA|TRBJ1-4|few
CASRPGLLTPNEKLFF
TGTGCCAGCAGGCCAGGCCTGTTAACCCCAAATGAAAAACTGTTTTTT
>15|TRBV24-1|NA|TRBJ2-1|NA
CATSARRAAPREQFF
TGTGCCACCAGTGCCCGCCGGGCAGCCCCAAGGGAGCAGTTCTTC